This TCR beta chain was found in a study of cytomegalovirus exposure and HLA in healthy donors. On this clone: One end of the junction fails to match germline, which may point to a read error.

CDR1 and CDR2 from the germline V gene are SGHTA and FQGNSA. The length of the CDR3 is 18 residues. The PCR used 60 Vbeta and 13 Jbeta primers. Some clones are missing from TCRdb's copy, which holds only in-frame ones; the method was immunoSEQ multiplex PCR. The data contain under 150,000 clones, approximately 82% of them singletons. As for the donors, each was a healthy bone marrow donor. The V gene is TRBV7-2, the J gene TRBJ1-5, with 8 bases identical to TRBD1. The sequenced sample was PBMCs. The sequence was collected from a man aged 45-65 years in good health and CMV-seronegative. DNA of the CDR3: TGTGCCAGCAGTCGAGACAGGGGACTAATGTGGAGGAATCAACCCCAGCATTTT. Translated, it gives CASSRDRGLMWRNQPQHF.